The 27 T cell receptor beta chains in this list originate from one sample, sequenced in a study of identical twins. TCRdb reprocessed the 5' RACE reads via MiXCR and lists one record per CDR3 protein. This table has some 100,000 distinct CDR3 sequences, 5.9% appearing once. Sequenced material: memory T cells sorted from blood. The source is a woman between 50 and 59 years old in good health.

At least ten counts were recorded for this clonotype. This chain connects TRBV20-1 to TRBJ1-1; TRBD1 agrees at 7 bases. The CDR3 covers 12 residues. In germline, CDR1 is DFQATT, CDR2 SNEGSKA (reference sequence). V was clipped by 4 bases and J by 5 bases; unmatched bases: 4. CDR3 amino acids: CSAKGARTEAFF. The CDR3, as DNA: TGCAGTGCTAAGGGGGCGCGGACTGAAGCTTTCTTT.

The rearrangement links TRBV5-1 to TRBJ2-3, with D hard to call. The CDR3 is 15 amino acids. V was trimmed by 4 bases and J by 3 bases, leaving 15 bases between them. Germline V gene data show CDR1 as SGHRS and CDR2 as YFSETQ. CDR3 bases: TGCGCCAGCAGCGTCCAGGCAACCAAAACAGATACGCAGTATTTT. Translation gives CASSVQATKTDTQYF.

In its sample, this clonotype was seen a few times. The chain carries TRBV14 and TRBJ2-2; D not resolved. CDR1 is SGHDN and CDR2 is FVKESK in the germline V gene. The CDR3 extends over 15 amino acids. The V gene lost 5 bases and the J gene lost 4 bases, with 14 bases spanning the gap. The CDR3 nucleotides are TGTGCCAGCAGCACTTGGGCCCGACGCACCGGGGAGCTGTTTTTT. This translates into CASSTWARRTGELFF.

The V gene is TRBV27, the J gene TRBJ2-3; TRBD2 matches at 8 bases. The junction had 14 bases not matched to a gene; V was cut back by 9 bases and J by 6 bases. The germline V gene encodes CDR1 MNHEY and CDR2 SMNVEV (reference sequence). The CDR3 runs 15 residues. The CDR3 DNA is TGTGCCAGTACCACTGGCCCGGGAGGGAAGGATACGCAGTATTTT. Its protein is CASTTGPGGKDTQYF.

Turning to this clonotype: This clone may be a read error of a much larger clone one base away. This CDR3 is missing its conserved last phenylalanine or tryptophan, likely due to a read error. J is TRBJ1-2 and V is TRBV20-1, with D tentatively TRBD1 (6 bases). Germline-derived CDR1 and CDR2 are DFQATT and SNEGSKA (reference sequence). This CDR3 has 13 amino acids. Between the trimmed V and J ends, which lost 3 bases and 4 bases, there was a span of 12 bases. The CDR3 protein is CSASPGAPYGYTS. In nucleotides, the CDR3 is TGCAGTGCTAGTCCGGGGGCTCCCTATGGCTACACCTCC.

This clonotype was observed at least ten times. The chain joins TRBV7-9 to TRBJ2-2; D gene unclear. Trimming cost V 4 bases and J 1 base, with 1 base left between them. The CDR3 has 12 amino acids. Germline V gene data show CDR1 as SEHNR and CDR2 as FQNEAQ (reference sequence). The CDR3 nucleotides are TGTGCCAGCAGCTGGAACACCGGGGAGCTGTTTTTT. It yields the protein CASSWNTGELFF.

This clonotype was seen at least ten times. V usage is TRBV14 and J usage is TRBJ2-6; D remains ambiguous. Germline loops: CDR1 SGHDN, CDR2 FVKESK. Trimming pared 2 bases from V and 2 bases from J, leaving 4 bases between. CDR3 size: 14 residues. CDR3 residues: CASSQFPGANVLTF. The CDR3 coding sequence is TGTGCCAGCAGCCAATTCCCTGGGGCCAACGTCCTGACTTTC.

This clonotype was detected ten times or more. The chain combines TRBV3-1 with TRBJ1-2; D is unclear. Germline CDR1 is LGHDT and CDR2 is YNNKEL (reference sequence). V lost 0 bases to trimming and J lost 5 bases, with 7 bases between them. This CDR3 has 13 residues. The CDR3, as DNA: TGTGCCAGCAGCCAAGACGCCATATATGGCTACACCTTC. The encoded protein is CASSQDAIYGYTF.

In regard to this clonotype: Just one base apart from a much larger clone, this may be a read error. The rearrangement joins TRBV7-6 to TRBJ2-1; D gene ambiguous. The germline V gene encodes CDR1 SGHVS and CDR2 FNYEAQ. The V gene lost 2 bases and the J gene lost 1 base, with 0 bases spanning the gap. This CDR3 is built from 12 residues. CDR3 sequence: CASSLSYNEQFF. DNA for the CDR3: TGTGCCAGCAGCTTATCCTACAATGAGCAGTTCTTC.

This clonotype was found many times. The chain couples TRBV28 to TRBJ2-3; 11 nucleotides align to TRBD2. This CDR3 has 16 amino acids. J gave up 5 bases and V 8 bases, and 12 bases lay outside the gene matches. Looked up from germline, CDR1 is MDHEN and CDR2 is SYDVKM. The CDR3: CASVPLSGRAKDTQYF. As DNA, the CDR3 is TGTGCCAGCGTTCCCCTTAGCGGGAGGGCCAAAGATACGCAGTATTTT.

This clonotype was detected many times. J is TRBJ1-1 and V is TRBV19; possible D gene TRBD1, 5 bases. V lost 6 bases and J 4 bases, leaving 18 bases between the germline ends. The CDR3 has 15 amino acids. Germline lookup yields CDR1 LNHDA and CDR2 SQIVND (reference sequence). CDR3 residues: CASSQGTGLGTEAFF. CDR3 coding DNA: TGTGCCAGTAGCCAAGGGACCGGCCTGGGCACTGAAGCTTTCTTT.

Many counts were recorded for this clonotype. This chain connects TRBV20-1 to TRBJ2-5; 10 bases match TRBD2. After removal of 8 bases from V and 3 bases from J, the junction contained 15 bases not matched to a gene. Looked up from germline, CDR1 is DFQATT and CDR2 is SNEGSKA (reference sequence). This CDR3 region has 16 residues. The CDR3 loop is CSLTPVAAGGEETQYF. The CDR3 DNA reads as TGCAGTCTGACACCAGTAGCAGCGGGAGGGGAAGAGACCCAGTACTTC.

This clonotype was seen many times. J is TRBJ2-1 and V is TRBV3-1; D is uncertain. V lost 0 bases, J lost 5 bases, and 14 bases lay in between. CDR1 is LGHDT and CDR2 is YNNKEL in the germline V gene (reference sequence). The CDR3 consists of 16 residues. CDR3 DNA: TGTGCCAGCAGCCAAGATTATCCCGCCCGTCACAATGAGCAGTTCTTC. This sequence encodes CASSQDYPARHNEQFF.

The chain combines TRBV20-1 with TRBJ1-3; perhaps TRBD1 as D (6 bases). V shed 5 bases and J shed 6 bases, with 11 bases lying between them. Germline V gives CDR1 DFQATT, CDR2 SNEGSKA (reference sequence). CDR3 length: 12 amino acids. The DNA of the CDR3 is TGCAGTGCTCTTCAGGGGCAAAACACCATATATTTT. It specifies CSALQGQNTIYF.

Many counts were recorded for this clonotype. The V call is TRBV16, the J call TRBJ2-7; D is undetermined. The CDR3 runs 13 residues. Trimming took off 1 base at V and 6 bases at J, with 10 bases between the two ends. From germline, CDR1 is KGHSY and CDR2 FQNENV. The CDR3 DNA is TGTGCCAGCAGCCAATTTCTCGAATTCGAGCAGTACTTC. It encodes CASSQFLEFEQYF.

This clonotype was picked up many times. The V and J genes are TRBV19 and TRBJ2-7; TRBD2 is a possible D gene (6 bases). CDR1 and CDR2 from the germline V gene are LNHDA and SQIVND (reference sequence). The V and J ends lost 3 bases and 1 base respectively, with 13 bases between them. The CDR3 runs to 15 residues. CDR3 DNA sequence: TGTGCCAGTAGTATGGGCCGGGCGGGATCCTACGAGCAGTACTTC. This translates into CASSMGRAGSYEQYF.

This clonotype was recorded at least ten times. The genes are TRBV2 and TRBJ2-1; D is uncertain. CDR3 size: 11 residues. V was shortened by 5 bases and J by 13 bases, with 12 bases between the two germline ends. Germline-derived CDR1 and CDR2 are SNHLY and FYNNEI. CDR3 coding DNA: TGTGCCAGCAGTAACCCGGGCCCCCAGTTCTTC. Residues: CASSNPGPQFF.

Concerning this clonotype itself: A much larger clone is a single base away; this may be a read error. CDR3 loop: CATRQAGQPQHF. The CDR3 nucleotides read TGTGCCACCAGACAGGCGGGTCAGCCCCAGCATTTT. The genes are TRBV10-3 and TRBJ1-5, with D perhaps matching TRBD1 (6 bases). Germline V gene lookup returns CDR1 ENHRY and CDR2 SYGVKD. This CDR3 comprises 12 residues. V dropped 10 bases and J dropped 6 bases, with 13 bases sitting between them.

The chain is built from TRBV5-1 and TRBJ2-2; 8 bases are shared with TRBD2. Germline assignment: CDR1 SGHRS and CDR2 YFSETQ. With 3 bases clipped from V and 7 bases from J, the junction kept 8 bases outside the gene matches. This CDR3 is built from 15 residues. The CDR3 region is CASSWSGRGVGELFF. Here the CDR3 DNA reads TGCGCCAGCAGCTGGAGCGGGAGAGGGGTCGGGGAGCTGTTTTTT.

In its sample, this clonotype was seen many times. This chain joins TRBV9 and TRBJ2-1, with D maybe TRBD2 (6 bases). The germline V gene encodes CDR1 SGDLS and CDR2 YYNGEE. Trimming pared 0 bases from V and 9 bases from J, leaving 13 bases between. This CDR3 comprises 14 residues. CDR3 in amino acids: CASSVELVGGEQFF. DNA for the CDR3: TGTGCCAGCAGCGTAGAACTAGTCGGGGGTGAGCAGTTCTTC.

This clonotype was counted many times. The chain recombines TRBV5-5 with TRBJ2-1; no clear D. This CDR3 has 13 amino acids. V was clipped by 0 bases and J by 13 bases, with 14 bases between them. Germline CDR1 is SGHKS and CDR2 is YYEKEE (reference sequence). This chain's CDR3 is CASSLAESLRQFF. The DNA for the CDR3 is TGTGCCAGCAGCTTGGCCGAGTCGTTAAGACAGTTCTTC.

This clonotype has ten or more counts. The rearrangement links TRBV5-5 to TRBJ1-6; tentatively, D is TRBD1 (6 bases). The CDR3 loop spans 14 amino acids. Germline-derived CDR1 and CDR2 are SGHKS and YYEKEE (reference sequence). The germline V and J ends were trimmed by 5 bases and 7 bases, with 13 bases remaining between them. The CDR3 region is CASRPTGTNSPLHF. CDR3 nucleotides: TGTGCCAGCAGGCCAACAGGGACCAATTCACCCCTCCACTTT.

In its sample, this clonotype was seen many times. V is TRBV18 and J is TRBJ2-1; weak D call: TRBD1 (5 bases). Germline lookup yields CDR1 KGHSH and CDR2 LQKENI. The CDR3 extends over 14 amino acids. V was pared by 0 bases and J by 6 bases, with 9 bases between. The CDR3 DNA sequence: TGTGCCAGCTCACCACCGGACAAAACCAATGAGCAGTTCTTC. Encoded protein: CASSPPDKTNEQFF.

The chain joins TRBV5-8 to TRBJ2-2; 10 bases are a match to TRBD2. The CDR3 runs to 16 residues. Germline loops: CDR1 SGHTS, CDR2 YDEGEE. J was trimmed by 4 bases and V by 4 bases; bases with no gene match: 7. The CDR3 DNA reads TGTGCCAGCAGCACCAGACTAGCGGGCTTCACCGGGGAGCTGTTTTTT. Amino acid sequence: CASSTRLAGFTGELFF.

This clonotype was picked up many times. This chain uses TRBV6-2 or TRBV6-3 with TRBJ2-7; 7 nucleotides match TRBD1. This CDR3 is 14 amino acids long. The V segment lost 2 bases and the J segment 2 bases; nucleotides outside the gene matches: 3. The germline CDR1 and CDR2 sequences are MNHEY and SVGEGT. As DNA, the CDR3 is TGTGCCAGCAGTTACGGGGGACAGCCCTACGAGCAGTACGTC. This encodes CASSYGGQPYEQYV.

CDR3 nucleotide sequence: TGTGCCAGCAGAACACAACTTAGCGGACAAAAAGCTTTCTTT. It encodes CASRTQLSGQKAFF. The V call is TRBV6-6, the J call TRBJ1-1, with D possibly TRBD1 on 5 matching bases. CDR3 length: 14 residues. The germline V gene encodes CDR1 MNHNY and CDR2 SVGAGI (reference sequence). V was shortened by 6 bases and J by 9 bases, with 20 bases between the two germline ends.

This clonotype was detected a few times. The chain is built from TRBV6-5 and TRBJ1-1; D gene unclear. The V end was cut by 6 bases, the J end by 4 bases, with 18 bases between. There are 15 residues in the CDR3. Germline V CDR1 and CDR2: MNHEY, SVGAGI. CDR3 protein: CASSPPRGPSTEAFF. The CDR3 region has the DNA TGTGCCAGCAGCCCCCCCCGGGGTCCTAGCACTGAAGCTTTCTTT.